The T cell receptor (beta chain) described here comes from a study of control samples from healthy donors and cancer patients. The protocol was immunoSEQ multiplex PCR, while the TCRdb copy is restricted to in-frame clones and leaves out a portion. The sample lists over 75,000 clones, 91% occurring once. V was clipped by 0 bases and J by 3 bases, with 10 bases between them. The germline V gene encodes CDR1 SGDLS and CDR2 YYNGEE. The CDR3 has 15 residues. This chain uses TRBV9 with TRBJ2-1; D perhaps matches TRBD2 (5 bases). What was sequenced was blood. The clonotype originates from a young man in good health. This CDR3 is CASSVGPGSYNEQFF. The DNA for the CDR3 is TGTGCCAGCAGCGTAGGTCCGGGAAGCTACAATGAGCAGTTCTTC.